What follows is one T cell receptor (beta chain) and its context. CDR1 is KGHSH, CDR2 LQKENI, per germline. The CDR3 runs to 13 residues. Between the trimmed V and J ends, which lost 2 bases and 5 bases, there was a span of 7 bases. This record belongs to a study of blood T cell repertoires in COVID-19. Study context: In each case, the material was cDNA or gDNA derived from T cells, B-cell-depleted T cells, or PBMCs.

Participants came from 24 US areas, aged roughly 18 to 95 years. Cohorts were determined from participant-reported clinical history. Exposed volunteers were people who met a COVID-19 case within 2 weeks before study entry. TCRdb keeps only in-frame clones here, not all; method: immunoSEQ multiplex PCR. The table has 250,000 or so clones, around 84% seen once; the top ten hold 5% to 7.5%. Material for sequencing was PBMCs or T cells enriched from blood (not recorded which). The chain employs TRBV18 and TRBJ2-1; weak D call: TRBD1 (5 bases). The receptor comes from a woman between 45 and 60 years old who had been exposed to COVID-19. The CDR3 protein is CASSPNRNNEQFF. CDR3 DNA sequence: TGTGCCAGCTCACCAAACAGGAACAATGAGCAGTTCTTC.